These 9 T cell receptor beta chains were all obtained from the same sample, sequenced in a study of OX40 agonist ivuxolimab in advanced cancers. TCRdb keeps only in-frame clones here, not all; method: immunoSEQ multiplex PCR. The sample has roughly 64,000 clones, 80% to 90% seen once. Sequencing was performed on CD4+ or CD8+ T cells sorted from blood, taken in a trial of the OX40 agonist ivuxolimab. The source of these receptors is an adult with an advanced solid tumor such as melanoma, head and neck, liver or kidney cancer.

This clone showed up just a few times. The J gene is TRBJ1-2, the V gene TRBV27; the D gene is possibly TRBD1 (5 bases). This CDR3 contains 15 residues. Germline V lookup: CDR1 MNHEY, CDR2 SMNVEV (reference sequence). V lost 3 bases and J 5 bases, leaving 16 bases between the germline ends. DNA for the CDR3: TGTGCCAGCAGTTTGAGAAAGGGGTCGGTATATGGCTACACCTTC. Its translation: CASSLRKGSVYGYTF.

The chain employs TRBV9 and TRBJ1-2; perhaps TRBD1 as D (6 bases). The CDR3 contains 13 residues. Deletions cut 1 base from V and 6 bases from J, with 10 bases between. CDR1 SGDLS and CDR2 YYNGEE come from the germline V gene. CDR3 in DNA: TGTGCCAGCAGCGTAAACAGGGTGGATGGCTACACCTTC. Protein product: CASSVNRVDGYTF. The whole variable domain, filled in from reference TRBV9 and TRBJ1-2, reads DSGVTQTPKHLITATGQRVTLRCSPRSGDLSVYWYQQSLDQGLQFLIQYYNGEERAKGNILERFSAQQFPDLHSELNLSSLELGDSALYFCASSVNRVDGYTFGSGTRLTVV.

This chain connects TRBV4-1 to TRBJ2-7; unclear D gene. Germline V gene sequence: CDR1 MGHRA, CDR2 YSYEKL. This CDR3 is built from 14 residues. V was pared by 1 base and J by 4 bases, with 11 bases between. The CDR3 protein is CASSQVFDWYEQYF. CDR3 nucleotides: TGCGCCAGCAGCCAAGTATTCGATTGGTACGAGCAGTACTTC.

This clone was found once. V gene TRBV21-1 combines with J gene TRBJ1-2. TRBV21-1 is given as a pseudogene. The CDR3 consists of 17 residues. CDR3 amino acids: CASSKDRGRDGNYGYTF. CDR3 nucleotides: TGTGCCAGCAGCAAAGATAGGGGCCGGGACGGGAACTATGGCTACACCTTC.

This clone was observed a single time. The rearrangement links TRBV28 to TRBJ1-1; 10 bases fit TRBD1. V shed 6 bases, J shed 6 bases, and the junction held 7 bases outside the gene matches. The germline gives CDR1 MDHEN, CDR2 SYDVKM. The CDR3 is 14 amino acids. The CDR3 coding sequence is TGTGCCAGCAGGGAAACGGGACAGGGGCCTGAAGCTTTCTTT. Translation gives CASRETGQGPEAFF. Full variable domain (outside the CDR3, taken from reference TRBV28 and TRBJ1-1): DVKVTQSSRYLVKRTGEKVFLECVQDMDHENMFWYRQDPGLGLRLIYFSYDVKMKEKGDIPEGYSVSREKKERFSLILESASTNQTSMYLCASRETGQGPEAFFGQGTRLTVV.

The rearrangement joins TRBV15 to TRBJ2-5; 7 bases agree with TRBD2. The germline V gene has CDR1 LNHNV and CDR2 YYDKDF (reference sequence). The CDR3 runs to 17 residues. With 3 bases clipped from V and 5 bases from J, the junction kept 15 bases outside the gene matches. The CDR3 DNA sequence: TGTGCCACCAGCAGGGCCCCGACTAGCCCCAAAGGGGAGACCCAGTACTTC. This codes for CATSRAPTSPKGETQYF.

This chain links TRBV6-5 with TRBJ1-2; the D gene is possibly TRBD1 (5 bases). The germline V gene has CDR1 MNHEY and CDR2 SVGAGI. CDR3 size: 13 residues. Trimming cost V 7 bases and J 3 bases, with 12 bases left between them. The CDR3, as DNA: TGTGCCAGCACCGACGGGGGTGACTATGGCTACACCTTC. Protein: CASTDGGDYGYTF.

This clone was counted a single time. CDR3 nucleotide sequence: TGCGCCAGCAGCCAAGATTCATGGCAGCCCCAGCATTTT. Its translation: CASSQDSWQPQHF. The rearrangement links TRBV4-1 to TRBJ1-5, with D hard to call. V was trimmed by 0 bases and J by 7 bases, leaving 7 bases between them. Germline values: CDR1 MGHRA, CDR2 YSYEKL. The CDR3 sequence is 13 residues long.

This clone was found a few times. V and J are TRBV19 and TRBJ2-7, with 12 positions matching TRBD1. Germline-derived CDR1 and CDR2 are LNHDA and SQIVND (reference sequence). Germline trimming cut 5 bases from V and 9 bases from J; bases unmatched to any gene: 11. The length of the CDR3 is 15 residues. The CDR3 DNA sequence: TGTGCCAGTAGTCCCGGGACAGGGGGCGATTTTGGGCAGTACTTC. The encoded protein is CASSPGTGGDFGQYF.